This T cell receptor (beta chain) appears in the sequencing data of a study of shared clonotypes between healthy human individuals. This CDR3 has 15 residues. Germline V gives CDR1 PRHDT, CDR2 FYEKMQ (reference sequence). Losses at the gene ends were 5 bases for V and 6 bases for J; bases not matched to a gene: 9. TCRdb's copy holds only in-frame clones and misses some; the assay was immunoSEQ multiplex PCR. This table has about 580,000 clones, nearly 98% appearing once. CD45RO-negative cells were positively selected for CCR7, leaving out terminally differentiated effector memory CD45RA+ cells. Sequencing used naive CD8+ T cells sorted from blood. V and J are TRBV13 and TRBJ1-4; 7 bases are shared with TRBD1. This TCR was recovered from a man aged 30-40 years in good health. CDR3 in amino acids: CASSATGAFDEKLFF. The DNA of the CDR3 is TGTGCCAGCAGCGCTACAGGGGCATTTGATGAAAAACTGTTTTTT.